This is a list of T cell receptor beta chains from one sample in a study of cytomegalovirus exposure and HLA in healthy donors. Libraries were prepared by immunoSEQ multiplex PCR; TCRdb keeps only in-frame clonotypes and omits some of them. The sample lists 110,000 or so clones; approximately 81% were seen once. The sequencing input was PBMCs. The receptor set was obtained from a man aged 30-40 years in good health and CMV-seronegative. CDR3s include the opening cysteine and the closing phenylalanine or tryptophan. Fields, in order: V gene, J gene, CDR3 length, clone size, D gene, CDR3 DNA, CDR3 protein. The D gene is left open where the match is weak. Clone size is stated in some rows and not others, as once, few, many or a class when expanded.

V gene: TRBV27; J gene: TRBJ2-7; CDR3 length: 13; clone size: few; D gene: TRBD1; CDR3 DNA: TGTGCCAGCACCCGACAGGGGCAAATCGAGCAGTACTTC; CDR3 protein: CASTRQGQIEQYF
V gene: TRBV30; J gene: TRBJ1-1; CDR3 length: 14; clone size: NA; D gene: TRBD1; CDR3 DNA: TGTGCCTGGAGTACGACAGGGAGAGGCACTGAAGCTTTCTTT; CDR3 protein: CAWSTTGRGTEAFF
V gene: TRBV5-4; J gene: TRBJ2-7; CDR3 length: 14; clone size: NA; D gene: NA; CDR3 DNA: TGTGCCAGCAGCTTCGCGGACAGAGCCTACGAGCAGTACTTC; CDR3 protein: CASSFADRAYEQYF
V gene: TRBV30; J gene: TRBJ2-7; CDR3 length: 17; clone size: NA; D gene: TRBD2; CDR3 DNA: TGTGCCTGGAGTCCTTTCCCGGGACTAGCGGGAGAATACGAGCAGTACTTC; CDR3 protein: CAWSPFPGLAGEYEQYF
V gene: TRBV7-9; J gene: TRBJ2-1; CDR3 length: 15; clone size: NA; D gene: TRBD2; CDR3 DNA: TGTGCCAGCAGCTTAGGTCCTAGCGGGAGGGAGATGCAGTTCTTC; CDR3 protein: CASSLGPSGREMQFF
V gene: TRBV4-3; J gene: TRBJ2-1; CDR3 length: 15; clone size: NA; D gene: TRBD1; CDR3 DNA: TGCGCCAGCAGCCAAGGGACAGGGATACACAATGAGCAGTTCTTC; CDR3 protein: CASSQGTGIHNEQFF
V gene: TRBV11-2; J gene: TRBJ1-1; CDR3 length: 13; clone size: NA; D gene: NA; CDR3 DNA: TGTGCCAGCAGCTCCCTGGGGGCAGCTGAAGCTTTCTTT; CDR3 protein: CASSSLGAAEAFF
V gene: TRBV6-1; J gene: TRBJ2-5; CDR3 length: 12; clone size: NA; D gene: NA; CDR3 DNA: TGTGCCAGCAGCCAGGGCCAAGAGACCCAGTACTTC; CDR3 protein: CASSQGQETQYF
V gene: TRBV13; J gene: TRBJ2-1; CDR3 length: 11; clone size: NA; D gene: NA; CDR3 DNA: TGTGCCAGCGGAGGGGGGGGTGAGCAGTTCTTC; CDR3 protein: CASGGGGEQFF
V gene: TRBV9; J gene: TRBJ2-7; CDR3 length: 16; clone size: once; D gene: NA; CDR3 DNA: TGTGCCAGCAGCCCCTGGGACACCCTCCCCAGGGACGAGCAGTACTTC; CDR3 protein: CASSPWDTLPRDEQYF
V gene: TRBV5-6; J gene: TRBJ1-2; CDR3 length: 13; clone size: NA; D gene: NA; CDR3 DNA: TGTGCCAGCAGCTTGGGGACAGAAGATGGCTACACCTTC; CDR3 protein: CASSLGTEDGYTF
V gene: TRBV6-5; J gene: TRBJ1-3; CDR3 length: 12; clone size: NA; D gene: NA; CDR3 DNA: TGTGCCAGCAGAAACATTGGAAACACCATATATTTT; CDR3 protein: CASRNIGNTIYF
V gene: TRBV27; J gene: TRBJ2-7; CDR3 length: 12; clone size: NA; D gene: NA; CDR3 DNA: TGTGCCAGCATACAGGATTGCTACGAGCAGTACTTC; CDR3 protein: CASIQDCYEQYF
V gene: TRBV7-9; J gene: TRBJ1-3; CDR3 length: 13; clone size: once; D gene: TRBD1; CDR3 DNA: TGTGCCAGCAGCTTGGACAGGGTGAACACCATATATTTT; CDR3 protein: CASSLDRVNTIYF
V gene: TRBV19; J gene: TRBJ2-7; CDR3 length: 17; clone size: NA; D gene: NA; CDR3 DNA: TGTGCCAGGGATAGAGAGGACATCGGCGTACTCATCCACGAGCAGTACTTC; CDR3 protein: CARDREDIGVLIHEQYF
V gene: TRBV19; J gene: TRBJ1-2; CDR3 length: 13; clone size: few; D gene: NA; CDR3 DNA: TGTGCCAGTAACAGAGGGATTCCCTATGGCTACACCTTC; CDR3 protein: CASNRGIPYGYTF
V gene: TRBV27; J gene: TRBJ1-6; CDR3 length: 14; clone size: NA; D gene: NA; CDR3 DNA: TGTGCCAGCAGATCCCTGGGGGGGCATTCACCCCTCCACTTT; CDR3 protein: CASRSLGGHSPLHF
V gene: TRBV11-2; J gene: TRBJ1-4; CDR3 length: 12; clone size: NA; D gene: NA; CDR3 DNA: TGTGCCAGCAGCTCCGAAGTTGAGAAACTGTTTTTT; CDR3 protein: CASSSEVEKLFF
V gene: TRBV5-1; J gene: TRBJ2-5; CDR3 length: 15; clone size: NA; D gene: NA; CDR3 DNA: TGCGCCAGCAGCTTTGACGGGGTAGGAGGAGAGACCCAGTACTTC; CDR3 protein: CASSFDGVGGETQYF
V gene: TRBV29-1; J gene: TRBJ2-5; CDR3 length: 14; clone size: NA; D gene: NA; CDR3 DNA: TGCAGCGTTAGTGAGGTGGCCTCGCCGGAGACCCAGTACTTC; CDR3 protein: CSVSEVASPETQYF
V gene: TRBV6-6; J gene: TRBJ2-3; CDR3 length: 14; clone size: NA; D gene: NA; CDR3 DNA: TGTGCCAGCAGTTACCTAGCGCACACAGATACGCAGTATTTT; CDR3 protein: CASSYLAHTDTQYF
V gene: TRBV9; J gene: TRBJ2-3; CDR3 length: 14; clone size: NA; D gene: NA; CDR3 DNA: TGTGCCAGCAGCGTAGGGCCAACCGCAGATACGCAGTATTTT; CDR3 protein: CASSVGPTADTQYF
V gene: TRBV5-1; J gene: TRBJ1-4; CDR3 length: 15; clone size: NA; D gene: NA; CDR3 DNA: TGCGCCAGCAGCTTGAGTGCAGGCACTAATGAAAAACTGTTTTTT; CDR3 protein: CASSLSAGTNEKLFF
V gene: TRBV7-9; J gene: TRBJ2-3; CDR3 length: 15; clone size: NA; D gene: NA; CDR3 DNA: TGTGCCAGCAGCTTAGACTGGGGGCCCACAGATACGCAGTATTTT; CDR3 protein: CASSLDWGPTDTQYF
V gene: TRBV29-1; J gene: TRBJ2-3; CDR3 length: 12; clone size: NA; D gene: NA; CDR3 DNA: TGCAGCGTTGGAGTCCTAGAAGGTACGCAGTATTTT; CDR3 protein: CSVGVLEGTQYF
V gene: TRBV7-2; J gene: TRBJ1-4; CDR3 length: 15; clone size: NA; D gene: TRBD1; CDR3 DNA: TGTGCCAGCAGCTTAGCGGGGACAGGGGGTGAAAAACTGTTTTTT; CDR3 protein: CASSLAGTGGEKLFF
V gene: TRBV5-8; J gene: TRBJ1-5; CDR3 length: 15; clone size: NA; D gene: TRBD1; CDR3 DNA: TGTGCCAGCAGCGAAGACAGGGGGTTAAGGCAGCCCCAGCATTTT; CDR3 protein: CASSEDRGLRQPQHF
V gene: TRBV5-1; J gene: TRBJ2-7; CDR3 length: 12; clone size: once; D gene: NA; CDR3 DNA: TGCGCCAGCAGCTTGGGTGTTCTCGAGCAGTACTTC; CDR3 protein: CASSLGVLEQYF
V gene: TRBV7-2; J gene: TRBJ1-1; CDR3 length: 12; clone size: few; D gene: NA; CDR3 DNA: TGTGCCAGCAGCTTATATCAGGGGACAGCTTTCTTT; CDR3 protein: CASSLYQGTAFF
V gene: TRBV27; J gene: TRBJ2-2; CDR3 length: 16; clone size: once; D gene: TRBD2; CDR3 DNA: TGTGCCAGCTCTGGGGCGGGGGGGCAGGACACCGGGGAGCTGTTTTTT; CDR3 protein: CASSGAGGQDTGELFF
V gene: TRBV28; J gene: TRBJ2-1; CDR3 length: 13; clone size: NA; D gene: TRBD2; CDR3 DNA: TGTGCCAGCAGTTTGGTTGCGGGAGGGCTTCAGTTCTTC; CDR3 protein: CASSLVAGGLQFF
V gene: TRBV25-1; J gene: TRBJ2-7; CDR3 length: 14; clone size: NA; D gene: NA; CDR3 DNA: TGTGCCAGCTCGAGCGGACAGTACTTTAGGGAGCAGTACTTC; CDR3 protein: CASSSGQYFREQYF
V gene: TRBV9; J gene: TRBJ2-5; CDR3 length: 17; clone size: NA; D gene: NA; CDR3 DNA: TGTGCCAGCAGCGTAAGTGGGCAGGGTTATGGCCAAGAGACCCAGTACTTC; CDR3 protein: CASSVSGQGYGQETQYF
V gene: TRBV19; J gene: TRBJ1-2; CDR3 length: 16; clone size: NA; D gene: TRBD1; CDR3 DNA: TGTGCCAGTAGCATAAAACGACAGGGTGTGGACTATGGCTACACCTTC; CDR3 protein: CASSIKRQGVDYGYTF
V gene: TRBV19; J gene: TRBJ1-1; CDR3 length: 18; clone size: NA; D gene: TRBD1; CDR3 DNA: TGTGCCAGTAGTGCGCGGGACAGGGTTTGGGAGAACTTGGCTGAAGCTTTCTTT; CDR3 protein: CASSARDRVWENLAEAFF
V gene: TRBV10-1; J gene: TRBJ2-1; CDR3 length: 16; clone size: NA; D gene: TRBD2; CDR3 DNA: TGCGCCAGCAGTGAGTCCCTAGCGGGGGGATACAATGAGCAGTTCTTC; CDR3 protein: CASSESLAGGYNEQFF
V gene: TRBV27; J gene: TRBJ2-1; CDR3 length: 15; clone size: NA; D gene: TRBD2; CDR3 DNA: TGTGCCAGCAGACCGGGGACTAGCGGATTGGGTGAGCAGTTCTTC; CDR3 protein: CASRPGTSGLGEQFF
V gene: TRBV27; J gene: TRBJ2-7; CDR3 length: 13; clone size: NA; D gene: NA; CDR3 DNA: TGTGCCAGCAGATTGACAGTCTCCTACGAGCAGTACTTC; CDR3 protein: CASRLTVSYEQYF
V gene: TRBV28; J gene: TRBJ2-7; CDR3 length: 18; clone size: few; D gene: NA; CDR3 DNA: TGTGCCAGCAGTTCCCGCACCCAGCGGACGGTAAGCTCCTACGAGCAGTACTTC; CDR3 protein: CASSSRTQRTVSSYEQYF
V gene: TRBV7-8; J gene: TRBJ1-1; CDR3 length: 15; clone size: once; D gene: TRBD1; CDR3 DNA: TGTGCCAGCAGCAGAGACAGGGGGTCGTTTACTGAAGCTTTCTTT; CDR3 protein: CASSRDRGSFTEAFF
V gene: TRBV18; J gene: TRBJ1-1; CDR3 length: 16; clone size: NA; D gene: TRBD1; CDR3 DNA: TGTGCCAGCTCACCGGACAGGGGTTCAAGGAACACTGAAGCTTTCTTT; CDR3 protein: CASSPDRGSRNTEAFF
V gene: TRBV6-5; J gene: TRBJ2-1; CDR3 length: 15; clone size: NA; D gene: NA; CDR3 DNA: TGTGCCAGCAGTTACAAAAGGGGCGGATACAATGAGCAGTTCTTC; CDR3 protein: CASSYKRGGYNEQFF
V gene: TRBV4-1; J gene: TRBJ2-6; CDR3 length: 18; clone size: NA; D gene: NA; CDR3 DNA: TGCGCCAGCAGCCAAGCCGACTTGGTCAGCTCTGGGGCCAACGTCCTGACTTTC; CDR3 protein: CASSQADLVSSGANVLTF
V gene: TRBV7-9; J gene: TRBJ1-5; CDR3 length: 15; clone size: NA; D gene: TRBD1; CDR3 DNA: TGTGCCAGCAGTATAGGGACAGCCCCTTACCAGCCCCAGCATTTT; CDR3 protein: CASSIGTAPYQPQHF
V gene: TRBV6-5; J gene: TRBJ1-2; CDR3 length: 13; clone size: NA; D gene: NA; CDR3 DNA: TGTGCCAGCAGTCAGAATCCGAACTATGGCTACACCTTC; CDR3 protein: CASSQNPNYGYTF
V gene: TRBV29-1; J gene: TRBJ2-3; CDR3 length: 13; clone size: once; D gene: NA; CDR3 DNA: TGCAGCGTTCCCTTCCCAGGGCAAAATACGCAGTATTTT; CDR3 protein: CSVPFPGQNTQYF